These 25 T cell receptor beta chains share one sample of origin, sequenced in a study of T-cell memory formation after mild COVID-19. TCRdb used MiXCR to reprocess the 5' RACE reads, holding one entry per CDR3 protein. The sample has more than 35,000 distinct CDR3 sequences; about 6.7% are singletons. The specimen sequenced was PBMCs or a T cell subset sorted from them (not recorded which). All receptors come from an adult who had mild COVID-19 (a few samples of this study predate the infection). Cell type and time point are not known.

Of note for this clonotype: Relative to the germline gene, one junction end is altered; a read error may explain this. The V gene is TRBV15, the J gene TRBJ2-1; no firm D call. This CDR3 is 9 amino acids long. CDR1 is LNHNV, CDR2 YYDKDF, per germline (reference sequence). Here the CDR3 reads CATSRDFGF. The CDR3 coding sequence is TGTGCCACCAGCAGAGATTTTGGCTTC.

This clonotype was seen ten or more times. The CDR3 DNA reads TGTGCCAGCAGCTATAAGGGACAGACTTACTCCTACGAGCAGTACTTC. Protein: CASSYKGQTYSYEQYF. This chain links TRBV11-1 with TRBJ2-7; 7 bases agree with TRBD1. Germline V lookup: CDR1 SGHAT, CDR2 FQDESV (reference sequence). The CDR3 runs to 16 residues. The V segment lost 4 bases and the J segment 0 bases; nucleotides outside the gene matches: 9.

This clonotype was observed many times. The chain couples TRBV7-2 to TRBJ2-1, with D possibly TRBD2 on 5 matching bases. The CDR3 has 13 residues. Per the germline V gene, CDR1 is SGHTA and CDR2 is FQGNSA. Trimming took off 1 base at V and 6 bases at J, with 7 bases between the two ends. The CDR3: CASSLGLANEQFF. The CDR3 DNA is TGTGCCAGCAGCTTAGGGCTAGCCAATGAGCAGTTCTTC.

The chain uses TRBV20-1 and TRBJ1-4, with D tentatively TRBD1 (5 bases). Trimming left V 3 bases short and J 7 bases short, with 18 bases between. There are 15 residues in the CDR3. Germline assignment: CDR1 DFQATT and CDR2 SNEGSKA (reference sequence). The DNA of the CDR3 is TGCAGTGCTAGGGACCTTGGGGGTGTGGGTGAAAAACTGTTTTTT. It encodes CSARDLGGVGEKLFF.

V is TRBV11-2 and J is TRBJ2-6; D gene uncertain. Trimming removed 5 bases from V and 4 bases from J, with 12 bases in between. Germline loops: CDR1 SGHAT, CDR2 FQNNGV. The CDR3 is 15 residues long. This CDR3 reads CASSVLRSGANVLTF. The CDR3 nucleotides are TGTGCCAGCAGCGTTTTGAGGTCCGGGGCCAACGTCCTGACTTTC.

This clonotype was observed a handful of times. The DNA of the CDR3 is TGTGCCACCAGCAGGCACGGAGGGAACACTGAAGCTTTCTTT. As protein: CATSRHGGNTEAFF. The genes are TRBV15 and TRBJ1-1; D ambiguous. V dropped 3 bases and J dropped 1 base, with 9 bases sitting between them. The CDR3 is 14 amino acids. The germline CDR1 and CDR2 sequences are LNHNV and YYDKDF (reference sequence).

This clonotype was counted ten times or more. This chain uses TRBV27 with TRBJ2-5; 7 bases fit TRBD1. Germline assignment: CDR1 MNHEY and CDR2 SMNVEV (reference sequence). Trimming cost V 4 bases and J 5 bases; bases outside gene matches: 7. The CDR3 sequence is 14 residues long. The CDR3 coding sequence is TGTGCCAGCAGTTCCTATGACAGGGCGGAGACCCAGTACTTC. Residues: CASSSYDRAETQYF.

This rearrangement joins TRBV30 to TRBJ1-1; D call uncertain. The CDR3 contains 11 residues. From germline, CDR1 is GTSNPN and CDR2 SVGIG (reference sequence). Trimming pared 2 bases from V and 7 bases from J, leaving 8 bases between. The CDR3 region is CAWSHGIEAFF. CDR3 sequence (DNA): TGTGCCTGGAGTCATGGGATTGAAGCTTTCTTT.

V and J are TRBV7-2 and TRBJ1-2, with 10 bases that match TRBD1. Germline loops: CDR1 SGHTA, CDR2 FQGNSA. The CDR3 has 17 amino acids. J lost 6 bases, V lost 4 bases, and 14 bases had no gene match. The CDR3: CASSSTGTGAGSDGYTF. CDR3 bases: TGTGCCAGCAGCTCGACCGGGACAGGGGCTGGTTCTGATGGCTACACCTTC.

J is TRBJ1-1 and V is TRBV11-2; D gene ambiguous. Trimming removed 5 bases at V and 5 bases at J, with 12 bases between. This CDR3 is built from 13 residues. Germline-derived CDR1 and CDR2 are SGHAT and FQNNGV. The CDR3 coding sequence is TGTGCCAGCAGCCCCCCCAAAGGAACTGAAGCTTTCTTT. Its protein is CASSPPKGTEAFF.

The J gene is TRBJ1-4, the V gene TRBV20-1; D uncertain. CDR3 size: 15 residues. Germline assignment: CDR1 DFQATT and CDR2 SNEGSKA (reference sequence). V dropped 1 base and J dropped 6 bases, with 15 bases sitting between them. The CDR3 region is CSARVFGVADEKLFF. The CDR3 bases are TGCAGTGCTAGAGTATTTGGGGTTGCGGATGAAAAACTGTTTTTT.

Ten or more counts support this clonotype. The chain couples TRBV12-3 or TRBV12-4 to TRBJ2-5; D is perhaps TRBD1 (5 bases). V was pared by 3 bases and J by 2 bases, with 13 bases between. The length of the CDR3 is 15 residues. The CDR3 loop is CASSFPQGIQETQYF. The CDR3 DNA reads TGTGCCAGCAGTTTCCCCCAGGGTATACAAGAGACCCAGTACTTC.

In its sample, this clonotype was seen many times. The V call is TRBV7-9, the J call TRBJ2-1; D might be TRBD2 (6 bases). Trimming left V 2 bases short and J 5 bases short, with 10 bases between. CDR3 length equals 14 residues. Looked up from germline, CDR1 is SEHNR and CDR2 is FQNEAQ (reference sequence). DNA for the CDR3: TGTGCCAGCAGCTTAAAGCGGGCAGACAATGAGCAGTTCTTC. Amino acids: CASSLKRADNEQFF.

The chain recombines TRBV18 with TRBJ2-3; 9 bases are a match to TRBD2. The germline CDR1 and CDR2 sequences are KGHSH and LQKENI. V trimming: 5 bases; J trimming: 4 bases; junction bases outside the gene matches: 4. CDR3 size: 14 residues. The CDR3 loop reads CASSSGLAADTQYF. The CDR3 DNA sequence: TGTGCCAGCTCATCGGGACTAGCCGCAGATACGCAGTATTTT. Filled out from reference TRBV18 and TRBJ2-3, the complete variable domain reads NAGVMQNPRHLVRRRGQEARLRCSPMKGHSHVYWYRQLPEEGLKFMVYLQKENIIDESGMPKERFSAEFPKEGPSILRIQQVVRGDSAAYFCASSSGLAADTQYFGPGTRLTVL.

This clonotype was observed at least ten times. The V gene is TRBV20-1, the J gene TRBJ2-4; possible D gene TRBD1, 5 bases. Germline V gene sequence: CDR1 DFQATT, CDR2 SNEGSKA (reference sequence). The V end lost 0 bases, the J end lost 6 bases, and 21 bases lay between the germline ends. The CDR3 has 17 residues. Here the CDR3 reads CSARDIDRRTWGNIQYF. The CDR3 DNA follows: TGCAGTGCTAGAGATATCGACAGACGGACCTGGGGAAACATTCAGTACTTC.

This clonotype occurred many times. The J gene is TRBJ2-7, the V gene TRBV11-3; 8 bases agree with TRBD2. Germline-derived CDR1 and CDR2 are SGHNT and YENEEA. With V trimmed by 1 base and J by 6 bases, 8 bases remained unmatched. The CDR3 runs to 15 residues. CDR3 DNA: TGTGCCAGCAGCTTAGCCCGGGCGGGAGGATCCGAGCAGTACTTC. Translated, it gives CASSLARAGGSEQYF.

The chain is built from TRBV7-3 and TRBJ2-3; 9 bases fit TRBD1. The CDR3 totals 16 residues. V lost 5 bases to trimming and J lost 5 bases; unmatched junction nucleotides: 11. Germline assignment: CDR1 SGHTA and CDR2 FQGTGA. The CDR3 here is CASSARTGDGGDTQYF. CDR3 bases: TGTGCCAGCAGCGCAAGGACAGGGGATGGGGGAGATACGCAGTATTTT.

This clonotype appeared a few times. This rearrangement joins TRBV20-1 to TRBJ1-3, with D unresolved. The V gene's germline CDR1 is DFQATT and CDR2 SNEGSKA (reference sequence). Trimming took off 3 bases at V and 4 bases at J, with 10 bases between the two ends. The CDR3 covers 13 residues. The CDR3 reads CSASGGNGNTIYF. In DNA, the CDR3 is TGCAGTGCTAGTGGTGGTAACGGAAACACCATATATTTT.

The chain is built from TRBV25-1 and TRBJ2-7; 10 nucleotides agree with TRBD2. The CDR3 spans 17 residues. Germline V CDR1 and CDR2: MGHDK, SYGVNS. With 4 bases clipped from V and 4 bases from J, the junction kept 13 bases outside the gene matches. CDR3 nucleotide sequence: TGTGCCAGCAGTGCCCCGGGAGGCCTAGCGGGGGTTTACGAGCAGTACTTC. Its translation is CASSAPGGLAGVYEQYF.

This clonotype was seen many times. The genes are TRBV6-2 or TRBV6-3 and TRBJ2-6; 7 bases line up with TRBD1. This CDR3 is built from 17 residues. Trimming took 6 bases from V and 0 from J; bases not matched to a gene: 8. CDR1 and CDR2 (germline): MNHEY, SVGEGT. The CDR3 region has the DNA TGTGCCAGCAGCCCGGGACAGATTTACTCTGGGGCCAACGTCCTGACTTTC. Protein sequence: CASSPGQIYSGANVLTF.

This clonotype came up many times. The J gene is TRBJ2-2, the V gene TRBV2; D is ambiguous. In germline, CDR1 is SNHLY, CDR2 FYNNEI. With 1 base removed from V and 2 bases from J, the gap between germline ends came to 11 bases. The CDR3 runs 16 residues. Written as DNA, the CDR3 is TGTGCCAGCAGTGAAGGTGTATTTCCCAACACCGGGGAGCTGTTTTTT. Its translation: CASSEGVFPNTGELFF. The full variable domain, its missing parts supplied by reference TRBV2 and TRBJ2-2, is EPEVTQTPSHQVTQMGQEVILRCVPISNHLYFYWYRQILGQKVEFLVSFYNNEISEKSEIFDDQFSVERPDGSNFTLKIRSTKLEDSAMYFCASSEGVFPNTGELFFGEGSRLTVL.

The J gene is TRBJ1-2, the V gene TRBV6-2 or TRBV6-3; no firm D call. This CDR3 has 12 residues. Germline CDR1 is MNHEY and CDR2 is SVGEGT. V dropped 6 bases and J dropped 3 bases, with 8 bases sitting between them. The CDR3 sequence: CASRQDYYGYTF. The CDR3 bases are TGTGCCAGCAGACAAGATTACTATGGCTACACCTTC.

This clonotype was counted only a few times. The rearrangement uses TRBV20-1 and TRBJ1-5; D gene ambiguous. The V gene's germline CDR1 is DFQATT and CDR2 SNEGSKA (reference sequence). V was clipped by 3 bases and J by 3 bases, with 6 bases between them. The CDR3 runs 12 residues. The CDR3 coding sequence is TGCAGTGCTAGTTTTGACAATCAGCCCCAGCATTTT. Protein product: CSASFDNQPQHF.

This clonotype was counted at least ten times. The chain joins TRBV29-1 to TRBJ2-7, with a possible D match to TRBD1 (5 bases). Germline V CDR1 and CDR2: SQVTM, ANQGSEA. The CDR3 sequence is 12 residues long. With 6 bases removed from V and 3 bases from J, the gap between germline ends came to 12 bases. The CDR3 region has the DNA TGCAGCGTGGCCAGGGCTGGCTACGAGCAGTACTTC. The encoded protein is CSVARAGYEQYF.

This clonotype was recorded at least ten times. The chain links TRBV4-2 to TRBJ2-1; D ambiguous. This CDR3 has 15 residues. Germline CDR1 reads LGHNA; CDR2 reads YNFKEQ. V lost 1 base and J lost 9, with 16 bases in between. The CDR3 DNA follows: TGTGCCAGCAGCCAAGGAGGCCTGAAGGCTGGTGAGCAGTTCTTC. This codes for CASSQGGLKAGEQFF.